The clone carrying this T cell receptor (beta chain) was observed at least ten times. Library construction for TCR beta used iRepertoire HTBI primers and Arm-PCR of CDR3 regions. Each CDR3 protein gets one entry after TCRdb re-called the multiplex PCR reads with MiXCR. The table includes about 450,000 distinct CDR3 sequences, about 20% detected once. Time point in this sample: persistent/refractory GD, antithyroid drugs over 5 years with positive TRAb. Following extraction of RNA from PBMCs, that RNA was used to make the TCR library. Patients came from an endocrinology department in Xi'an, China. The sample originates from a study of regulatory T cells in long-lasting Graves disease. The CDR3 spans 11 residues. CDR1 is SNHLY, CDR2 FYNNEI, per germline. The V end was cut by 7 bases, the J end by 4 bases, with 4 bases between.

Sequenced material: peripheral blood mononuclear cells (PBMCs), taken when the disease was refractory, from a patient treated with antithyroid drugs. This TCR was sampled from a female donor with Graves disease. This chain joins TRBV2 and TRBJ1-4; D remains ambiguous. The CDR3: CASKVNEKLFF. In DNA, the CDR3 is TGTGCCAGCAAGGTTAATGAAAAACTGTTTTTT.